This TCR beta chain was observed in a study of blood T cell repertoires in COVID-19. The method was immunoSEQ multiplex PCR; TCRdb's version includes in-frame clones alone and lacks a portion of them. This table holds some 72,000 clones, around 88% found once. The CDR3 runs to 14 residues. Trimming at V came to 3 bases and at J to 5 bases, leaving 6 bases not matched to a gene. Germline V gene lookup returns CDR1 LNHDA and CDR2 SQIVND (reference sequence). Source material: peripheral blood. This sequence was found in a man aged 55 to 70 with acute or convalescent COVID-19. The rearrangement joins TRBV19 to TRBJ2-7, with TRBD1 identical over 8 bases. CDR3 DNA: TGTGCCAGTAGTATTGGACAGGGTGTCCACGAGCAGTACTTC. It is translated as CASSIGQGVHEQYF.